The 18 T cell receptor beta chains below come from one sample, sequenced in a study of spatial heterogeneity in lung cancer. Time point: sample taken at primary tumor resection. TCRdb ran MiXCR on the 5' RACE reads and lists one entry per CDR3 protein. This sample has approximately 21,000 distinct CDR3 sequences, with over 3% found just once. Sequencing was performed on PBMCs, taken at surgery. These receptors were collected from a female donor with early-stage non-small cell lung cancer.

At least ten counts were recorded for this clonotype. The V call is TRBV18, the J call TRBJ2-3; no reliable D call. The V end lost 1 base, the J end lost 2 bases, and 7 bases lay between the germline ends. The CDR3 has 14 amino acids. In germline, CDR1 is KGHSH, CDR2 LQKENI. The CDR3 reads CASSPRWATDTQYF. CDR3 in DNA: TGTGCCAGCTCACCACGGTGGGCCACAGATACGCAGTATTTT.

This clonotype was recorded at least ten times. The V gene is TRBV7-8, the J gene TRBJ2-1; 8 nucleotides align to TRBD2. Germline V lookup: CDR1 SGHVS, CDR2 FQNEAQ. Losses at the gene ends were 5 bases for V and 5 bases for J; bases not matched to a gene: 2. The CDR3 runs 13 residues. For the CDR3, the DNA is TGTGCCAGCAGCAAGGGACTAGACAATGAGCAGTTCTTC. Its translation: CASSKGLDNEQFF.

This clonotype was detected many times. The chain employs TRBV25-1 and TRBJ2-1; possibly TRBD2 for D (5 bases). V was pared by 6 bases and J by 8 bases, with 11 bases between. The germline CDR1 and CDR2 sequences are MGHDK and SYGVNS. CDR3 length: 12 residues. The CDR3: CASRISVHEQFF. For the CDR3, the DNA is TGTGCCAGCAGGATTAGCGTCCATGAGCAGTTCTTC.

This clonotype was detected many times. This chain uses TRBV3-1 with TRBJ2-1; no firm D call. This CDR3 is built from 13 residues. Germline CDR1 is LGHDT and CDR2 is YNNKEL (reference sequence). Trimming cost V 1 base and J 11 bases, with 12 bases left between them. The CDR3 loop is CASSQGPASKQFF. CDR3 sequence (DNA): TGTGCCAGCAGCCAAGGACCCGCTAGTAAGCAGTTCTTC.

This clonotype was counted at least ten times. This chain uses TRBV6-2 or TRBV6-3 with TRBJ1-5, with 8 bases matching TRBD1. J gave up 6 bases and V 5 bases, and 6 bases lay outside the gene matches. Germline loops: CDR1 MNHEY, CDR2 SVGEGT. This CDR3 has 14 amino acids. The CDR3 nucleotides read TGTGCCAGCAGTCCACAGGGGGAGGTTCAGCCCCAGCATTTT. This codes for CASSPQGEVQPQHF.

This clonotype qualifies as medium-sized (0.01 to 0.1%). The chain joins TRBV7-9 to TRBJ2-5; D not resolved. Per germline, CDR1 SEHNR and CDR2 FQNEAQ (reference sequence). The ends were cut back, 5 bases at V and 5 bases at J, with 12 bases in the middle. The CDR3 runs 13 residues. The CDR3 DNA sequence: TGTGCCAGCAGCAACCCCGCCCGGGAGACCCAGTACTTC. The encoded protein is CASSNPARETQYF.

This clonotype was counted many times. This rearrangement joins TRBV10-3 to TRBJ1-2; 7 bases fit TRBD1. This CDR3 comprises 13 residues. Losses at the gene ends were 6 bases for V and 1 base for J; bases not matched to a gene: 2. Per the germline V gene, CDR1 is ENHRY and CDR2 is SYGVKD. CDR3 in DNA: TGTGCCATCAGGGGGACAGATAACTATGGCTACACCTTC. It is translated as CAIRGTDNYGYTF.

The rearrangement uses TRBV6-5 and TRBJ1-4; unclear D gene. Trimming removed 5 bases at V and 4 bases at J, with 11 bases between. This CDR3 is 14 amino acids long. In germline, CDR1 is MNHEY, CDR2 SVGAGI. The CDR3 loop is CASSRSFFNEKLFF. The CDR3 region has the DNA TGTGCCAGCAGTCGAAGCTTCTTTAATGAAAAACTGTTTTTT.

The table lists this clonotype with many counts. The rearrangement joins TRBV13 to TRBJ2-3, with D perhaps matching TRBD1 or TRBD2 (6 bases each). Germline loops: CDR1 PRHDT, CDR2 FYEKMQ (reference sequence). The CDR3 has 18 residues. Trimming removed 1 base at V and 3 bases at J, with 20 bases between. CDR3 residues: CASSLADFGGIVTDTQYF. DNA for the CDR3: TGTGCCAGCAGCTTAGCGGATTTCGGGGGCATTGTTACAGATACGCAGTATTTT. Looking up the rest from reference TRBV13 and TRBJ2-3 gives the full variable domain: AAGVIQSPRHLIKEKRETATLKCYPIPRHDTVYWYQQGPGQDPQFLISFYEKMQSDKGSIPDRFSAQQFSDYHSELNMSSLELGDSALYFCASSLADFGGIVTDTQYFGPGTRLTVL.

This clonotype appeared many times. The J gene is TRBJ2-3, the V gene TRBV30; tentative D call: TRBD1 (6 bases). Deletions cut 2 bases from V and 15 bases from J, with 18 bases between. The CDR3 totals 12 residues. The germline CDR1 and CDR2 sequences are GTSNPN and SVGIG (reference sequence). The CDR3 reads CAWSKQGPSQYF. CDR3 DNA: TGTGCCTGGAGTAAACAGGGCCCTTCTCAATATTTT.

CDR3 protein: CASSTRDRGSTEAFF. In DNA form, the CDR3 reads TGTGCCAGCAGCACCCGGGACAGGGGGAGCACTGAAGCTTTCTTT. J is TRBJ1-1 and V is TRBV9; 11 bases agree with TRBD1. CDR3 length equals 15 residues. V was clipped by 4 bases and J by 4 bases; unmatched bases: 6. From germline, CDR1 is SGDLS and CDR2 YYNGEE. The variable domain in full, with the rest retrieved from reference TRBV9 and TRBJ1-1, is DSGVTQTPKHLITATGQRVTLRCSPRSGDLSVYWYQQSLDQGLQFLIQYYNGEERAKGNILERFSAQQFPDLHSELNLSSLELGDSALYFCASSTRDRGSTEAFFGQGTRLTVV.

This clonotype has at least ten counts. The V gene is TRBV7-7, the J gene TRBJ2-1; D not resolved. The CDR3 is made up of 15 amino acids. CDR1 is SSHAT and CDR2 is FNYEAQ in the germline V gene (reference sequence). Trimming stripped 1 base from V and 0 bases from J, with 7 bases between. The DNA of the CDR3 is TGTGCCAGCAGCTTAGGGCCAGTCTCCTACAATGAGCAGTTCTTC. This sequence encodes CASSLGPVSYNEQFF.

This clonotype appeared many times. The chain carries TRBV28 and TRBJ2-5; tentatively, D is TRBD1 (6 bases). Germline assignment: CDR1 MDHEN and CDR2 SYDVKM. Trimming removed 5 bases at V and 3 bases at J, with 10 bases between. This CDR3 has 13 residues. CDR3 sequence: CASSAWTEETQYF. In DNA, the CDR3 is TGTGCCAGCAGTGCATGGACAGAAGAGACCCAGTACTTC. Based on the CDR3 plus reference TRBV28 and TRBJ2-5, the full variable domain is DVKVTQSSRYLVKRTGEKVFLECVQDMDHENMFWYRQDPGLGLRLIYFSYDVKMKEKGDIPEGYSVSREKKERFSLILESASTNQTSMYLCASSAWTEETQYFGPGTRLLVL.

This clonotype has a count of ten or more. This sequence joins TRBV3-1 and TRBJ1-1; D is unresolved. Germline CDR1 is LGHDT and CDR2 is YNNKEL (reference sequence). Trimming pared 1 base from V and 2 bases from J, leaving 11 bases between. The CDR3 runs 15 residues. CDR3 nucleotide sequence: TGTGCCAGCAGCCAAGTAGCGGGATACAACACTGAAGCTTTCTTT. Protein sequence: CASSQVAGYNTEAFF.

The chain joins TRBV7-8 to TRBJ2-3, with 10 positions matching TRBD2. Unmatched junction bases numbered 12, after V lost 2 bases and J lost 4 bases. This CDR3 comprises 18 residues. CDR1 is SGHVS, CDR2 FQNEAQ, per germline. CDR3 region: CASSLTPPGLAGADTQYF. For the CDR3, the DNA is TGTGCCAGCAGCTTAACCCCTCCGGGGCTAGCGGGGGCAGATACGCAGTATTTT.

Turning to this clonotype: A much larger clone differs by one base, so this may be a read error. The J gene is TRBJ2-3, the V gene TRBV29-1; no clear D. Per the germline V gene, CDR1 is SQVTM and CDR2 is ANQGSEA. Trimming took 5 bases from V and 1 from J, leaving 16 bases between them. The CDR3 consists of 15 residues. The CDR3 reads CSVKGQLVGTDTQYF. The CDR3 nucleotides are TGCAGCGTTAAAGGCCAGCTAGTGGGCACAGATACGCAGTATTTT.

This clonotype was recorded at least ten times. J is TRBJ2-7 and V is TRBV28; 7 bases map to TRBD2. The CDR3 loop spans 15 amino acids. The germline gives CDR1 MDHEN, CDR2 SYDVKM. After removal of 6 bases from V and 0 bases from J, the junction contained 8 bases not matched to a gene. CDR3 protein: CASSPGGEGSYEQYF. The CDR3 DNA sequence: TGTGCCAGCAGCCCCGGCGGGGAGGGCTCCTACGAGCAGTACTTC.

This clonotype was counted at least ten times. This chain uses TRBV30 with TRBJ2-3; D may match TRBD1 or TRBD2 (5 bases each). Germline CDR1 GTSNPN, CDR2 SVGIG (reference sequence). The CDR3 consists of 16 residues. Deletions cut 1 base from V and 0 bases from J, with 14 bases between. This CDR3 reads CAWSARGGGSTDTQYF. As DNA, the CDR3 is TGTGCCTGGAGTGCCCGTGGGGGTGGGAGCACAGATACGCAGTATTTT.